This entry features one TCR beta chain sequence. What antigen it recognizes has not been identified. The input lacks base qualities; no much larger clone sits a single base away. The CDR3 regions of human TCRbeta chains were analyzed by immunosequencing. On the study's bioinformatics: Repertoire TCRs were matched against a reference library of SARS-CoV-2-specific TCRs generated with the MIRA antigen-specificity platform. Breadth was defined as the fraction of unique TCRs that were SARS-CoV-2-associated. Depth was defined as the fraction of total T cells that were SARS-CoV-2-associated. Using the MIRA data, each spike-specific TCR was mapped to the spike region that the TCR reacts to and placed in a CD4 or CD8 class. Log10-transformed breadth and depth values were compared by one-way ANOVA with Sidak's multiple comparisons tests. TCRdb's version of the immuneACCESS table is confined to in-frame rearrangements and falls short of the full clone set. An unresolved V gene accounts for under half of the shortfall where checked; the remainder is of unknown origin. That table gives V, J and clone size, and the DNA gave D and trimming. In all, the sample holds about 140,000 clones, and 80% to 95% of those were seen once. The leading ten clones occupy more than 1.1% of the sample.

This sample is part of a study of T cell responses to AZD1222 COVID-19 vaccine (dated by TCRdb to about 2021). Describing the broader study: AZD1222 recipients with second doses at about 4 weeks or about 12 weeks were pooled, because spike-specific TCR depth and breadth did not differ between schedules. Trial participants were enrolled by age into 18-55, 56-69 and 70-plus year subgroups, with 148, 28 and 57 TCR-sequenced participants respectively. TCR sequencing covered fewer than 250 trial participants: roughly 200 given two doses of AZD1222 and about 26 given two doses of MenACWY control vaccine. What the work shows at the level of the full study, not this receptor alone: Vaccine-associated CD4 TCRs spanned the whole spike protein, with dominant responses in regions 160-218 and 743-854. Spike-specific TCR breadth and depth rose significantly after two AZD1222 doses compared with day 0 and with MenACWY recipients. In the small 56-69-year group, the increase in depth fell short of significance, most likely because of low power. Reportedly, close to half of the unique spike-specific TCRs recognized epitopes lying outside the regions that are mutated in the B.1.351 and B.1.1.7 variants. Participants were mostly white British, with more females than males. The authors suggested clonal diversity may have been underestimated. Because no day 14 peak-response samples were available, the repertoires could be characterized only after the peak T cell response. Conclusions about previously exposed vaccinees are limited because only six or seven AZD1222 recipients were SARS-CoV-2 seropositive at baseline.

The germline V gene encodes CDR1 SGHAT and CDR2 FQNNGV. The CDR3 starts with the cysteine, ends with the phenylalanine, and has 14 residues. Only the CDR3 DNA stays, 42 bases, in frame from base 1. V is cut back by 5 bases and J by 0 bases, with 4 bases in the junction unmatched. The time point label for this specimen denotes: baseline before first vaccination. Vaccinee samples were obtained from the UK trials COV001 and COV002, which included a single-blind randomized controlled phase 2/3 trial of AZD1222 (ChAdOx1 nCoV-19) in healthy adults. Trial participant PBMC samples were collected at day 0 and day 28 after the second dose for TCRbeta chain sequencing.

The V and J segments used are TRBV11-2 and TRBJ2-7; 7 middle bases align to TRBD1. This specimen consisted of peripheral blood, obtained on day 0 of AZD1222 vaccination. The receptor's source is an adult in good health. The nucleotide sequence is TGTGCCAGCAGCGTCAGGGGGAGCTCCTACGAGCAGTACTTC. It encodes CASSVRGSSYEQYF.